Listed below are T cell receptor beta chains from one sample, sequenced in a study of PD-1 blockade in classical Hodgkin lymphoma. Clones were sequenced by immunoSEQ multiplex PCR, and TCRdb holds only the in-frame ones, with some missing. The sample includes tens of thousands of clones, 78% of them seen just once. This specimen consisted of peripheral blood mononuclear cells (PBMCs), obtained before the fourth cycle of nivolumab. These receptor sequences come from a human donor with classical Hodgkin lymphoma. The CDR3 runs from the conserved cysteine through the conserved F or W. D genes are given only for firm matches. The listing skips clone size in some rows; elsewhere it reads once, few, many or a size class.

V gene,clone size,J gene,D gene,CDR3 protein,CDR3 DNA
TRBV9,NA,TRBJ2-7,NA,CASSEAGDLSYEQYF,TGTGCCAGCAGCGAAGCAGGAGACTTATCCTACGAGCAGTACTTC
TRBV7-9,NA,TRBJ2-1,TRBD2,CATPTSGGPPSEFF,TGTGCCACGCCGACTAGCGGGGGGCCCCCCTCCGAGTTCTTC
TRBV5-1,NA,TRBJ1-1,TRBD1,CASIRQGEAFF,TGCGCCAGCATTAGACAGGGAGAAGCTTTCTTT
TRBV2,NA,TRBJ1-2,TRBD1,CASSEGALTGGDGYTF,TGTGCCAGCAGTGAAGGGGCCCTAACAGGGGGCGATGGCTACACCTTC
TRBV6-5,NA,TRBJ2-7,TRBD2,CASSSGLAIHEQYF,TGTGCCAGCAGTTCGGGACTAGCAATCCACGAGCAGTACTTC
TRBV9,NA,TRBJ1-1,TRBD1,CASSPRTGLMNTEAFF,TGTGCCAGCAGCCCACGGACAGGGCTGATGAACACTGAAGCTTTCTTT
TRBV9,NA,TRBJ2-1,NA,CASSANPRRGFVVNEQFF,TGTGCCAGCAGCGCGAATCCCCGCAGGGGATTCGTGGTTAATGAGCAGTTCTTC
TRBV18,NA,TRBJ2-1,TRBD1,CASSRGTEYNEQFF,TGTGCCAGCTCACGAGGGACAGAGTACAATGAGCAGTTCTTC
TRBV7-6,NA,TRBJ1-3,TRBD1,CASSARQGVLSGNTIYF,TGTGCCAGCAGCGCCCGACAGGGAGTTCTCTCTGGAAACACCATATATTTT
TRBV19,few,TRBJ2-5,NA,CASSGAEKETQYF,TGTGCCAGTAGTGGTGCGGAAAAAGAGACCCAGTACTTC
TRBV7-2,NA,TRBJ1-2,TRBD1,CASTPTGTGRFTF,TGTGCCAGCACCCCCACCGGGACAGGACGCTTCACCTTC
TRBV28,once,TRBJ1-6,NA,CASSLTSAGEVNSPLHF,TGTGCCAGCAGTTTAACGTCGGCAGGGGAAGTTAATTCACCCCTCCACTTT
TRBV6-4,NA,TRBJ2-4,NA,CASSDRLGWGRYKNIQYF,TGTGCCAGCAGTGATAGGTTGGGATGGGGAAGGTACAAAAACATTCAGTACTTC
TRBV30,NA,TRBJ2-5,TRBD1,CAWSAQRTGKETQYF,TGTGCCTGGAGTGCCCAACGGACAGGGAAAGAGACCCAGTACTTC
TRBV10-1,medium-sized,TRBJ1-2,NA,CASSLLRQASSNYGYTF,TGCGCCAGCAGCCTATTACGACAGGCATCATCTAACTATGGCTACACCTTC
TRBV6-6,NA,TRBJ1-4,NA,CASSLYSGKLFF,TGTGCCAGCAGTCTATATTCAGGGAAACTGTTTTTT
TRBV10-3,NA,TRBJ1-2,TRBD1,CAISERGRGYGYTF,TGTGCCATCAGTGAAAGGGGGCGAGGCTATGGCTACACCTTC
TRBV15,few,TRBJ1-2,TRBD1,CATSKREGQGFPNYGYTF,TGTGCCACCAGCAAAAGGGAGGGACAGGGTTTCCCTAACTATGGCTACACCTTC